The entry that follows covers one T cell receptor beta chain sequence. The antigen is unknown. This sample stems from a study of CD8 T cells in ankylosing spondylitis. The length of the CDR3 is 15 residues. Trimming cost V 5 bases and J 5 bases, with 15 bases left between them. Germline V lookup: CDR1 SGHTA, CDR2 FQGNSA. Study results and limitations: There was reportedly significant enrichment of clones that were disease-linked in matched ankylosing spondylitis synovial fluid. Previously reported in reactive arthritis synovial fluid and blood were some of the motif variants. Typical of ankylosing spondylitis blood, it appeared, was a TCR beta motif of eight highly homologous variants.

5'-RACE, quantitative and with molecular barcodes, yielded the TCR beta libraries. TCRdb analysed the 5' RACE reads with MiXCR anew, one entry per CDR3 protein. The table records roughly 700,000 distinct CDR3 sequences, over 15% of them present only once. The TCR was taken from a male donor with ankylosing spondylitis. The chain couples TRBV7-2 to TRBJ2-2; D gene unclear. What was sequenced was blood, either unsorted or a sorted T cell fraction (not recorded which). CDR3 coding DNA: TGTGCCAGCAGCCCTCCGCGGCGTGCTACCGGGGAGCTGTTTTTT. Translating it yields CASSPPRRATGELFF.